This is a list of T cell receptor beta chains from one sample in a study. TCRdb re-called the RT-PCR reads through MiXCR, storing one row per CDR3 protein. The sample has about 680,000 distinct CDR3 sequences, 12% to 15% seen once; the top ten hold 3.6%. Sequenced: memory CD4+ T cells from blood. The receptors originated from a female donor in good health, serving as a healthy control. Each CDR3 is given with its conserved first and last residue. D genes are given only for firm matches. The size field is filled for only some rows; it gives once, few, many or a size class.

>TRBJ2-5|.|many|TRBV5-1
CASSLDEETQYF
TGCGCCAGCAGCTTGGACGAGGAGACCCAGTACTTC
>TRBJ2-5|TRBD1|few|TRBV4-3
CASSQAPSTGVGETQYF
TGCGCCAGCAGCCAAGCCCCTTCGACAGGGGTTGGAGAGACCCAGTACTTC
>TRBJ1-2|TRBD1|.|TRBV27
CASSTIPGQGGNYGYTF
TGTGCCAGCAGTACCATACCCGGACAGGGGGGTAACTATGGCTACACCTTC
>TRBJ2-1|TRBD2|few|TRBV20-1
CSAIYVAGIYEQFF
TGCAGTGCTATATATGTAGCGGGAATCTATGAGCAGTTCTTC
>TRBJ1-1|.|once|TRBV19
CASSIMWGAETEAFF
TGTGCCAGTAGTATAATGTGGGGCGCGGAGACTGAAGCTTTCTTT
>TRBJ1-5|TRBD1|.|TRBV7-9
CASSPQGGPQHF
TGTGCCAGCAGCCCACAGGGGGGGCCCCAGCATTTT
>TRBJ2-7|TRBD2|many|TRBV5-1
CASSLGWSLAGVGEQYF
TGCGCCAGCAGCTTGGGATGGTCGCTAGCGGGAGTTGGAGAGCAGTACTTC
>TRBJ2-5|.|.|TRBV4-1
CASSQLGSVETQYF
TGCGCCAGCAGCCAACTAGGAAGTGTAGAGACCCAGTACTTC
>TRBJ2-1|.|many|TRBV10-3
CAISDLPANEQFF
TGTGCCATCAGTGACCTGCCCGCAAATGAGCAGTTCTTC
>TRBJ2-3|TRBD2|few|TRBV11-2
CASSLIGASGAVDTQYF
TGTGCCAGCAGCTTAATTGGTGCTAGCGGGGCTGTGGATACGCAGTATTTT
>TRBJ1-2|.|.|TRBV20-1
CSAGSEGPLYGYTF
TGCAGTGCCGGCTCCGAGGGACCTCTCTATGGCTACACCTTC
>TRBJ1-1|.|few|TRBV24-1
CATRQGMNTEAFF
TGTGCCACCAGGCAGGGCATGAACACTGAAGCTTTCTTT
>TRBJ2-3|.|many|TRBV4-2
CASSHRDPKGGDTQYF
TGTGCCAGCAGCCACCGGGACCCAAAGGGGGGAGATACGCAGTATTTT
>TRBJ2-3|.|.|TRBV5-1
CASSLEPPTDTQYF
TGCGCCAGCAGCTTGGAACCCCCCACAGATACGCAGTATTTT
>TRBJ1-2|TRBD1|.|TRBV7-9
CASSLSVWTGGEGYTF
TGTGCCAGCAGCTTATCTGTTTGGACAGGGGGGGAAGGCTACACCTTC
>TRBJ1-4|.|.|TRBV6-6
CASSYLGQDGNEKLFF
TGTGCCAGCAGTTATCTCGGCCAGGATGGTAATGAAAAACTGTTTTTT
>TRBJ1-4|TRBD1|.|TRBV7-6
CASSLSGGAGLTNEKLFF
TGTGCCAGCAGCTTATCAGGGGGCGCAGGGTTAACTAATGAAAAACTGTTTTTT
>TRBJ2-7|.|.|TRBV2
CASSEFGQGEQYF
TGTGCCAGCAGTGAATTCGGGCAGGGCGAGCAGTACTTC
>TRBJ2-5|TRBD1|few|TRBV6-5
CASSERSTGLGMETQYF
TGTGCCAGCAGCGAACGCTCGACAGGGCTTGGCATGGAGACCCAGTACTTC
>TRBJ1-1|.|.|TRBV5-1
CASSAQGMNTEAFF
TGCGCCAGCAGCGCACAGGGCATGAACACTGAAGCTTTCTTT
>TRBJ2-1|TRBD1|few|TRBV12-3/TRBV12-4
CASSPGTDYNEQFF
TGTGCCAGCAGTCCCGGGACAGACTACAATGAGCAGTTCTTC
>TRBJ1-6|.|.|TRBV6-2/TRBV6-3
CASRWTEYNSPLHF
TGTGCCAGCAGATGGACAGAATATAATTCACCCCTCCACTTT
>TRBJ2-7|.|.|TRBV20-1
CSAPGSWYEQYF
TGCAGTGCCCCGGGCAGTTGGTACGAGCAGTACTTC
>TRBJ2-1|TRBD2|few|TRBV7-2
CASSKGTSGAYNEQFF
TGTGCCAGCAGCAAGGGGACTAGCGGAGCTTACAATGAGCAGTTCTTC
>TRBJ1-5|TRBD1|.|TRBV28
CASSRQGNYRPQHF
TGTGCCAGCAGTCGACAGGGAAATTATCGGCCCCAGCATTTT
>TRBJ1-3|TRBD1|few|TRBV7-9
CASSATGTGGNTIYF
TGTGCCAGCAGCGCGACCGGGACAGGGGGTAACACCATATATTTT
>TRBJ2-5|.|few|TRBV4-2
CASSRGTGPGETQYF
TGTGCCAGCAGCCGCGGGACTGGGCCTGGGGAGACCCAGTACTTC
>TRBJ2-1|.|many|TRBV24-1
CATSDPTRNVGNEQFF
TGTGCCACCAGTGATCCGACTCGCAACGTTGGCAATGAGCAGTTCTTC
>TRBJ2-7|TRBD2|.|TRBV3-1
CASSPPGLGGEQYF
TGTGCCAGCAGCCCACCGGGACTAGGAGGCGAGCAGTACTTC
>TRBJ1-2|.|.|TRBV28
CASTHSRGWGYTF
TGTGCCAGCACTCATAGCCGGGGTTGGGGCTACACCTTC
>TRBJ1-3|.|.|TRBV7-8
CASSLLGRNSGNTIYF
TGTGCCAGCAGCTTATTAGGACGAAATTCTGGAAACACCATATATTTT
>TRBJ1-5|.|many|TRBV6-6
CASSSGTISNQPQHF
TGTGCCAGCAGTAGTGGGACAATAAGCAATCAGCCCCAGCATTTT
>TRBJ2-7|TRBD1|few|TRBV20-1
CSADPGQGVFYEQYF
TGCAGTGCTGACCCCGGACAGGGGGTTTTCTACGAGCAGTACTTC
>TRBJ2-3|.|.|TRBV19
CASSGTRWDTQYF
TGTGCCAGTAGCGGCACTAGGTGGGATACGCAGTATTTT
>TRBJ1-2|TRBD1|.|TRBV3-1
CASSQEPGTGGVRYGYTF
TGTGCCAGCAGCCAAGAACCCGGGACAGGGGGCGTCCGATATGGCTACACCTTC
>TRBJ2-2|TRBD2|.|TRBV7-2
CASSRSSGGLTGELFF
TGTGCCAGCAGCCGGAGTAGCGGGGGGCTCACCGGGGAGCTGTTTTTT
>TRBJ2-5|.|few|TRBV20-1
CSAGASLVVRTQYF
TGCAGTGCGGGAGCGAGCTTGGTAGTGCGGACCCAGTACTTC
>TRBJ2-3|TRBD2|many|TRBV29-1
CSVEGLVAGAVDTQYF
TGCAGCGTTGAGGGGCTGGTAGCGGGAGCGGTAGATACGCAGTATTTT
>TRBJ1-5|.|many|TRBV20-1
CSARGGTGGNQPQHF
TGCAGTGCTAGAGGGGGGACGGGCGGCAATCAGCCCCAGCATTTT
>TRBJ1-1|.|.|TRBV30
CAWSTRGGVAFF
TGTGCCTGGAGTACGAGAGGGGGGGTAGCTTTCTTT
>TRBJ2-7|TRBD1|.|TRBV27
CASIRQGPYEQYF
TGTGCCAGCATCAGACAGGGTCCCTACGAGCAGTACTTC
>TRBJ2-1|.|.|TRBV20-1
CSAAGPLSGNEQFF
TGCAGTGCCGCGGGACCCCTTTCTGGCAATGAGCAGTTCTTC
>TRBJ2-7|TRBD2|few|TRBV20-1
CSAKEGRAGEQYF
TGCAGTGCTAAGGAGGGGAGGGCCGGCGAGCAGTACTTC
>TRBJ2-3|TRBD2|few|TRBV9
CASSGSGTSGTDTQYF
TGTGCCAGCAGCGGATCAGGGACTAGCGGCACAGATACGCAGTATTTT
>TRBJ2-4|TRBD1|.|TRBV29-1
CSVAEGQGMGYF
TGCAGCGTTGCCGAGGGACAGGGAATGGGATACTTC
>TRBJ2-5|TRBD2|few|TRBV7-9
CASGRITGWQLAETQYF
TGTGCCAGCGGCCGAATTACGGGGTGGCAACTAGCGGAGACCCAGTACTTC
>TRBJ2-7|TRBD2|few|TRBV20-1
CSARVKTSGSKQYF
TGCAGTGCTAGAGTTAAGACTAGCGGGAGCAAGCAGTACTTC
>TRBJ2-2|.|few|TRBV7-2
CASSLGAASGGELFF
TGTGCCAGCAGCTTAGGCGCAGCTTCCGGCGGGGAGCTGTTTTTT
>TRBJ2-5|.|.|TRBV3-1
CASSQDPQSSWGGETQYF
TGTGCCAGCAGCCAAGATCCTCAGTCCAGTTGGGGCGGAGAGACCCAGTACTTC
>TRBJ1-1|.|few|TRBV6-6
CASSRLRGAFF
TGTGCCAGCTCCCGGCTCAGGGGAGCTTTCTTT